This T cell receptor (beta chain) was identified during a study of cytomegalovirus exposure and HLA in healthy donors. The primer mix had 60 Vbeta and 13 Jbeta primers. Some clones are missing from TCRdb's copy, which holds only in-frame ones; the method was immunoSEQ multiplex PCR. The table shows more than 85,000 clones, with 69% occurring only once. V was shortened by 0 bases and J by 5 bases, with 20 bases between the two germline ends. This CDR3 spans 17 amino acids. CDR1 and CDR2 (germline): GTSNPN, SVGIG (reference sequence). The V and J genes are TRBV30 and TRBJ2-1, with a possible D match to TRBD2 (7 bases). Sequencing was carried out using PBMCs. This clonotype was obtained from a man aged 25 to 40 in good health and CMV-seronegative. The CDR3 DNA follows: TGTGCCTGGAGTGTACAGGGAGGGATAGCGGTACACAATGAGCAGTTCTTC. Translating it yields CAWSVQGGIAVHNEQFF.